The 6 T cell receptor beta chains in this list originate from one sample, sequenced in a study of blood T cell repertoires in COVID-19. Method: immunoSEQ multiplex PCR; TCRdb's copy keeps in-frame clones and lacks some. The data show 120,000 or so clones, 85% to 90% seen once. Sequenced: peripheral blood. The receptors were gathered from a human donor in a cohort sampled during active COVID-19.

The chain joins TRBV5-1 to TRBJ2-5; 12 bases match TRBD2. Germline V CDR1 and CDR2: SGHRS, YFSETQ. The CDR3 covers 15 residues. The V gene end was trimmed by 7 bases and the J gene end by 3 bases; junction bases not matched to a gene: 7. The CDR3 DNA reads as TGCGCCAGCCAGACTAGCGGGAGAGGCGAAGAGACCCAGTACTTC. Translating gives CASQTSGRGEETQYF.

V and J are TRBV19 and TRBJ2-7, with 15 positions matching TRBD2. After removal of 4 bases from V and 1 base from J, the junction contained 2 bases not matched to a gene. This CDR3 contains 16 residues. Germline-derived CDR1 and CDR2 are LNHDA and SQIVND (reference sequence). The CDR3 loop is CASSRGLAGGSYEQYF. The CDR3, as DNA: TGTGCCAGTAGTAGGGGACTAGCGGGAGGATCCTACGAGCAGTACTTC.

The rearrangement joins TRBV2 to TRBJ2-7; D gene ambiguous. The germline gives CDR1 SNHLY, CDR2 FYNNEI. This CDR3 region has 17 residues. Trimming removed 4 bases at V and 0 bases at J, with 19 bases between. The CDR3 nucleotides read TGTGCCAGCAGTGTCCCAATTTTGCGGTTGAGCTCCTACGAGCAGTACTTC. Residues: CASSVPILRLSSYEQYF.

This rearrangement joins TRBV20-1 to TRBJ2-1; 8 nucleotides align to TRBD2. J lost 8 bases, V lost 3 bases, and 12 bases had no gene match. CDR3 length: 15 amino acids. Germline loops: CDR1 DFQATT, CDR2 SNEGSKA (reference sequence). CDR3 in amino acids: CSASSLTGGPDEQFF. CDR3 sequence (DNA): TGCAGTGCTAGTTCCCTTACGGGAGGGCCTGATGAGCAGTTCTTC.

V is TRBV10-2 and J is TRBJ2-3; 7 bases are a match to TRBD2. Germline CDR1 is WSHSY and CDR2 is SAAADI. This CDR3 has 17 residues. V trimming: 3 bases; J trimming: 2 bases; junction bases outside the gene matches: 11. The CDR3, as DNA: TGCGCCAGCAGTGAACCCACGCGGCGGGAGATCACAGATACGCAGTATTTT. It translates to CASSEPTRREITDTQYF.

The chain recombines TRBV3-1 (or the pseudogene TRBV3-2) with TRBJ1-2, with TRBD1 as a possible D gene (6 bases). Germline V gene sequence: CDR1 LGHDT, CDR2 YNNKEL (reference sequence). V was trimmed by 0 bases and J by 3 bases, leaving 11 bases between them. The CDR3 extends over 15 amino acids. The CDR3 region has the DNA TGTGCCAGCAGCCAAGAGGTGCAGGGGCACTATGGCTACACCTTC. This gives the protein CASSQEVQGHYGYTF.